One sample yielded the 14 T cell receptor beta chains listed below, sequenced in a study of CD8 T cells in ankylosing spondylitis. Study results and caveats: Characteristic of ankylosing spondylitis blood, it appeared, was a TCR beta motif comprising roughly 8 highly homologous variants.

Their specific antigens are unknown. TCRdb processed the 5' RACE reads anew with MiXCR; each CDR3 protein has one entry. The table includes about 500,000 distinct CDR3 sequences, about 12% detected once. Source material: blood, either unsorted or a sorted T cell fraction (not recorded which). These receptors all come from a male donor with ankylosing spondylitis.

This clonotype appeared a few times. The chain joins TRBV3-1 to TRBJ2-1, with TRBD1 matching 8 bases. V was pared by 4 bases and J by 6 bases, with 5 bases of the junction left unmatched. Germline V gene lookup returns CDR1 LGHDT and CDR2 YNNKEL (reference sequence). This CDR3 comprises 14 residues. The CDR3 reads CASSPQQGVNEQFF. The CDR3, as DNA: TGTGCCAGCAGCCCACAACAGGGGGTCAATGAGCAGTTCTTC.

This clonotype was seen many times. The chain is built from TRBV2 and TRBJ1-2, with D uncertain. The CDR3 covers 13 residues. Germline loops: CDR1 SNHLY, CDR2 FYNNEI. V lost 8 bases to trimming and J lost 2 bases, with 12 bases between them. CDR3 sequence: CASVLELNYGYTF. CDR3 nucleotides: TGTGCCAGCGTGCTGGAATTAAACTATGGCTACACCTTC.

This rearrangement joins TRBV6-5 to TRBJ1-5, with D unresolved. Trimming shortened V by 2 bases and J by 6 bases, and 17 bases separated the two germline ends. The CDR3 loop spans 16 amino acids. Looked up from germline, CDR1 is MNHEY and CDR2 is SVGAGI. Written as DNA, the CDR3 is TGTGCCAGCAGTTACCAAGACATCGTTCGAGGTCAGCCCCAGCATTTT. Translation: CASSYQDIVRGQPQHF.

This clonotype was seen a few times. The CDR3, as DNA: TGTGCCAGCAGCCCCCTATCGGTGAACACTGAAGCTTTCTTT. Protein sequence: CASSPLSVNTEAFF. The V call is TRBV7-2, the J call TRBJ1-1; D is unresolved. Germline lookup yields CDR1 SGHTA and CDR2 FQGNSA. Between the trimmed V and J ends, which lost 5 bases and 0 bases, there was a span of 10 bases. The CDR3 is made up of 14 amino acids.

The chain joins TRBV11-1 to TRBJ1-1, with 8 bases aligning to TRBD1. This CDR3 has 16 amino acids. The germline CDR1 and CDR2 sequences are SGHAT and FQDESV (reference sequence). The V segment lost 1 base and the J segment 5 bases; nucleotides outside the gene matches: 9. The CDR3 sequence is CASSLGRRTGQTEAFF. DNA for the CDR3: TGTGCCAGCAGCTTAGGGCGTCGGACAGGGCAAACTGAAGCTTTCTTT.

This clonotype was seen only a few times. This sequence joins TRBV12-3 or TRBV12-4 and TRBJ1-4, with 8 bases lining up with TRBD1. V shed 4 bases, J shed 8 bases, and the junction held 6 bases outside the gene matches. This CDR3 is built from 14 residues. CDR3 sequence: CASSSTGVGEKLFF. CDR3 bases: TGTGCCAGCAGTTCGACAGGGGTAGGAGAAAAACTGTTTTTT.

V gene TRBV12-3 or TRBV12-4 combines with J gene TRBJ2-7, with a tentative D call TRBD2 (6 bases). The CDR3 totals 14 residues. With 1 base removed from V and 2 bases from J, the gap between germline ends came to 9 bases. The CDR3 nucleotides read TGTGCCAGCAGTTTAGAGGGACTTCCCTACGAGCAGTACTTC. As protein: CASSLEGLPYEQYF.

This clonotype has only a few counts. This rearrangement joins TRBV6-2 or TRBV6-3 to TRBJ2-7; 8 bases line up with TRBD1. The CDR3 sequence is 13 residues long. CDR1 MNHEY and CDR2 SVGEGT come from the germline V gene. J lost 0 bases, V lost 8 bases, and 3 bases had no gene match. The CDR3 bases are TGTGCCAGCCATGACAGGGGCTCCTACGAGCAGTACTTC. Translated, it gives CASHDRGSYEQYF.

The V call is TRBV28, the J call TRBJ1-1; no clear D gene. This CDR3 comprises 13 residues. Germline assignment: CDR1 MDHEN and CDR2 SYDVKM. Between the trimmed V and J ends, which lost 7 bases and 0 bases, there was a span of 9 bases. In DNA form, the CDR3 reads TGTGCCAGCACGTCCAGCATGAACACTGAAGCTTTCTTT. Translating gives CASTSSMNTEAFF.

This clonotype was counted between two and nine times. The chain recombines TRBV20-1 with TRBJ1-2; 10 nucleotides agree with TRBD1. The V gene's germline CDR1 is DFQATT and CDR2 SNEGSKA (reference sequence). There are 12 residues in the CDR3. CDR3 amino acids: CLSGTGVGGYTF. The CDR3 DNA sequence: TGCCTCTCCGGGACAGGGGTCGGTGGCTACACCTTC.

This clonotype was counted a few times. The rearrangement joins TRBV5-1 to TRBJ2-3; 10 positions agree with TRBD2. Trimming cost V 4 bases and J 8 bases; bases outside gene matches: 13. Germline V gives CDR1 SGHRS, CDR2 YFSETQ. The CDR3 spans 16 residues. DNA for the CDR3: TGCGCCAGCAGCACCGCTAGCGGGAGAACCCTTCGTACGCAGTATTTT. It encodes CASSTASGRTLRTQYF.

Only a few counts were recorded for this clonotype. The CDR3 DNA reads TGCAGTGCTGGGGGGGCGTTGGGGAAACCCACAGATACGCAGTATTTT. Its protein is CSAGGALGKPTDTQYF. V gene TRBV20-1 combines with J gene TRBJ2-3, with a possible D match to TRBD2 (7 bases). The CDR3 covers 16 residues. Deletions cut 5 bases from V and 2 bases from J, with 20 bases between. CDR1 is DFQATT and CDR2 is SNEGSKA in the germline V gene (reference sequence).

In this sample, this clonotype turned up many times. The chain carries TRBV2 and TRBJ2-2; TRBD2 is a possible D gene (5 bases). Between the trimmed V and J ends, which lost 0 bases and 5 bases, there was a span of 16 bases. The CDR3 sequence is 17 residues long. From germline, CDR1 is SNHLY and CDR2 FYNNEI. The CDR3 region is CASSEARGLIGTGELFF. The DNA of the CDR3 is TGTGCCAGCAGTGAAGCAAGAGGGTTGATCGGTACCGGGGAGCTGTTTTTT.

In its sample, this clonotype was seen a few times. CDR3 sequence reads: CSVDMNTEAFF. The DNA of the CDR3 is TGCAGCGTTGATATGAACACTGAAGCTTTCTTT. The chain uses TRBV29-1 and TRBJ1-1; D unclear. The CDR3 spans 11 residues. With 3 bases removed from V and 0 bases from J, the gap between germline ends came to 2 bases. CDR1 and CDR2 from the germline V gene are SQVTM and ANQGSEA.